The subject of this entry is one T cell receptor beta chain. What it binds is not known. The CDR3 runs to 14 residues. Germline lookup yields CDR1 MNHEY and CDR2 SVGEGT. The V segment lost 7 bases and the J segment 2 bases; nucleotides outside the gene matches: 2. This specimen comes from a study of blood T cells in healthy people across ages. Primers used in a second PCR of about 7 to 12 cycles were a sample-barcoded 5' primer and a J-beta primer mix. Every molecule of cDNA carried a tag from a template-switch adaptor with 12 random nucleotides. TCRdb analysed the 5' RACE reads with MiXCR anew, one entry per CDR3 protein. Of approximately 1,000,000 distinct CDR3 sequences listed, roughly two fifths are singletons. Study-level findings and limits: It was found that TCR beta diversity correlated strongly with the percentage of naive T cells. Getting older went along with TCR beta diversity per million T cells dropping roughly linearly. Higher diversity and more naive CD4+ cells were features of long-lived donors, compared to aged donors.

The sequencing input was blood. The rearrangement links TRBV6-2 or TRBV6-3 to TRBJ2-1, with TRBD1 matching over 10 bases. The clonotype comes from a man aged 18-30 years in good health. The CDR3 nucleotides read TGTGCCAGCAACGGACAGGGGGCCTACAATGAGCAGTTCTTC. This codes for CASNGQGAYNEQFF.